The 24 T cell receptor beta chains below come from one sample, sequenced in a study of human T cells and chemical hapten exposure. The time point is: patch test 3, about 24 weeks after DPC sensitization. The treatment here: therapeutic diphenylcyclopropenone sensitization with weekly scalp DPC. MiXCR, applied by TCRdb to the RACE reads, yields one record per CDR3 protein. Among fewer than 200,000 distinct CDR3 sequences listed, 25% to 30% were seen once. The sample consisted of whole blood, taken in connection with sensitization to the hapten diphenylcyclopropenone (DPC). These receptors all come from a young woman with alopecia areata. Some clones in this sample may be carry-over from other donors' samples.

CDR3 amino acids: CATSRDYPGKNEKLFF. DNA of the CDR3: TGTGCCACCAGCAGAGACTATCCTGGGAAGAATGAAAAACTGTTTTTT. The genes are TRBV15 and TRBJ1-4; D gene unclear. V lost 0 bases and J 5 bases, leaving 13 bases between the germline ends. Germline CDR1 and CDR2: LNHNV and YYDKDF (reference sequence). The CDR3 runs 16 residues.

The chain employs TRBV7-3 and TRBJ2-3; weak D call: TRBD2 (6 bases). The CDR3 length is 16 residues. Germline CDR1 is SGHTA and CDR2 is FQGTGA. The V and J ends lost 1 base and 0 bases respectively, with 11 bases between them. DNA for the CDR3: TGTGCCAGCAGCTTAAACAGGAGGGTTAGCACAGATACGCAGTATTTT. The encoded protein is CASSLNRRVSTDTQYF.

The sample holds many counts of this clonotype. The chain recombines TRBV12-3 or TRBV12-4 with TRBJ2-3, with 10 bases aligning to TRBD1. CDR3 length equals 13 residues. With V trimmed by 6 bases and J by 4 bases, 1 base remained unmatched. The CDR3 DNA is TGTGCCAGCAGGGGACAGGGGCCAGATACGCAGTATTTT. It codes for CASRGQGPDTQYF.

This chain connects TRBV7-6 to TRBJ2-2; 14 nucleotides line up with TRBD2. The CDR3 runs 19 residues. J lost 1 base, V lost 1 base, and 5 bases had no gene match. Germline V CDR1 and CDR2: SGHVS, FNYEAQ. In nucleotides, the CDR3 is TGTGCCAGCAGCTTAGGGCCGGGACTAGCGGGGGAGAACACCGGGGAGCTGTTTTTT. Translation: CASSLGPGLAGENTGELFF.

This chain links TRBV29-1 with TRBJ2-1; tentative D call: TRBD1 (6 bases). The V end was cut by 4 bases, the J end by 8 bases, with 12 bases between. This CDR3 comprises 12 residues. CDR1 and CDR2 from the germline V gene are SQVTM and ANQGSEA. The DNA for the CDR3 is TGCAGCGTTGCGGGCAGGGGCTATGAGCAGTTCTTC. Its translation is CSVAGRGYEQFF.

This clonotype has just a few counts. The chain carries TRBV12-3 or TRBV12-4 and TRBJ2-1, with D maybe TRBD2 (6 bases). The CDR3 has 18 residues. V shed 6 bases and J shed 6 bases, with 27 bases lying between them. The CDR3 is CASSFLPLAARPPNEQFF. The CDR3 DNA reads as TGTGCCAGCAGCTTTTTACCCTTAGCGGCACGACCTCCCAATGAGCAGTTCTTC.

In DNA form, the CDR3 reads TGTGCCAGCACATCGAGGGATGGCTACACCTTC. It encodes CASTSRDGYTF. V is TRBV9 and J is TRBJ1-2; unclear D gene. V shed 6 bases and J shed 6 bases, with 9 bases lying between them. This CDR3 region has 11 residues. Germline V gives CDR1 SGDLS, CDR2 YYNGEE.

The chain combines TRBV7-9 with TRBJ1-1; D is uncertain. Trimming pared 10 bases from V and 3 bases from J, leaving 15 bases between. Germline loops: CDR1 SEHNR, CDR2 FQNEAQ (reference sequence). This CDR3 region has 13 residues. Written as DNA, the CDR3 is TGTGCCACAATGGAGGTGTCGGACACTGAAGCTTTCTTT. It translates to CATMEVSDTEAFF.

The CDR3 DNA is TGTGCCAGCTCACTAAGGACAGGGGTCACTGAAGCTTTCTTT. Translating gives CASSLRTGVTEAFF. The chain is built from TRBV18 and TRBJ1-1; 9 bases match TRBD1. Unmatched junction bases numbered 4, after V lost 4 bases and J lost 4 bases. Germline values: CDR1 KGHSH, CDR2 LQKENI. The CDR3 totals 14 residues.

The chain carries TRBV20-1 and TRBJ2-1; D is possibly TRBD2 (6 bases). The CDR3 covers 13 residues. V lost 0 bases and J lost 12, with 15 bases in between. Germline V lookup: CDR1 DFQATT, CDR2 SNEGSKA (reference sequence). The CDR3 spells CSARESTWEVQFF. The DNA of the CDR3 is TGCAGTGCTAGAGAAAGCACTTGGGAGGTGCAGTTCTTC.

V is TRBV7-6 and J is TRBJ1-1; the D gene is possibly TRBD1 (6 bases). Looked up from germline, CDR1 is SGHVS and CDR2 is FNYEAQ. The germline V and J ends were trimmed by 5 bases and 8 bases, with 12 bases remaining between them. The length of the CDR3 is 12 residues. Written as DNA, the CDR3 is TGTGCCAGCAGCCACAGGGTGGGGGAAGCTTTCTTT. This gives the protein CASSHRVGEAFF.

The sample holds a few counts of this clonotype. The genes are TRBV6-5 and TRBJ2-3, with 7 bases that match TRBD2. The germline gives CDR1 MNHEY, CDR2 SVGAGI. The CDR3 sequence is 14 residues long. The V segment lost 5 bases and the J segment 2 bases; nucleotides outside the gene matches: 4. In DNA form, the CDR3 reads TGTGCCAGCAGTCAAGCGGGGTACACAGATACGCAGTATTTT. This codes for CASSQAGYTDTQYF.

The rearrangement links TRBV20-1 to TRBJ1-5; D gene ambiguous. The V gene lost 6 bases and the J gene lost 2 bases, with 8 bases spanning the gap. CDR1 DFQATT and CDR2 SNEGSKA come from the germline V gene (reference sequence). The length of the CDR3 is 12 residues. CDR3 nucleotide sequence: TGCAGTGCCATGGGAGGCAATCAGCCCCAGCATTTT. Translated, it gives CSAMGGNQPQHF.

The V call is TRBV7-2, the J call TRBJ2-3; D not certain. The V gene's germline CDR1 is SGHTA and CDR2 FQGNSA. Trimming took 8 bases from V and 0 from J, leaving 12 bases between them. The CDR3 consists of 14 residues. The CDR3 sequence: CASRKDFSTDTQYF. The CDR3, as DNA: TGTGCCAGCCGGAAAGATTTTAGCACAGATACGCAGTATTTT.

The chain uses TRBV2 and TRBJ1-2; D is ambiguous. CDR3 length equals 12 residues. CDR1 is SNHLY, CDR2 FYNNEI, per germline. The ends were cut back, 7 bases at V and 5 bases at J, with 11 bases in the middle. Written as DNA, the CDR3 is TGTGCCAGCAACGAACTGTTGTATGGCTACACCTTC. Translated, it gives CASNELLYGYTF.

The chain employs TRBV7-2 and TRBJ1-4; D gene ambiguous. The CDR3 runs 15 residues. Germline CDR1 and CDR2: SGHTA and FQGNSA. Trimming took off 4 bases at V and 3 bases at J, with 12 bases between the two ends. The CDR3 coding sequence is TGTGCCAGCAGCTCCCGCGAGGGTGCTAATGAAAAACTGTTTTTT. It translates to CASSSREGANEKLFF.

This clonotype has just a few counts. V usage is TRBV4-1 and J usage is TRBJ2-3, with a weak D call TRBD2 (6 bases). Germline V gives CDR1 MGHRA, CDR2 YSYEKL. CDR3 size: 15 residues. Trimming left V 5 bases short and J 0 bases short, with 12 bases between. This CDR3 is CASSYRRESTDTQYF. CDR3 nucleotide sequence: TGCGCCAGCAGCTACCGGCGGGAAAGCACAGATACGCAGTATTTT.

This clonotype turned up a few times. As DNA, the CDR3 is TGCAGCGTTCTCGGGACAGGGGGCCAAGAGACCCAGTACTTC. Protein sequence: CSVLGTGGQETQYF. This chain uses TRBV29-1 with TRBJ2-5; 11 bases are shared with TRBD1. The V gene end was trimmed by 5 bases and the J gene end by 1 base; junction bases not matched to a gene: 3. The CDR3 totals 14 residues. Germline CDR1 reads SQVTM; CDR2 reads ANQGSEA. Using reference TRBV29-1 and TRBJ2-5 for the parts outside the CDR3, the full variable domain is SAVISQKPSRDICQRGTSLTIQCQVDSQVTMMFWYRQQPGQSLTLIATANQGSEATYESGFVIDKFPISRPNLTFSTLTVSNMSPEDSSIYLCSVLGTGGQETQYFGPGTRLLVL.

This clonotype was observed a few times. The chain is built from TRBV27 and TRBJ2-1; possibly TRBD2 for D (5 bases). V lost 5 bases and J lost 3, with 14 bases in between. The CDR3 has 15 amino acids. The germline V gene encodes CDR1 MNHEY and CDR2 SMNVEV (reference sequence). In nucleotides, the CDR3 is TGTGCCAGCAGTCCGTCCGGGATAGACTACAATGAGCAGTTCTTC. Its translation is CASSPSGIDYNEQFF.

This clonotype was recorded many times. This chain uses TRBV7-9 with TRBJ2-7, with TRBD1 identical over 7 bases. V dropped 1 base and J dropped 1; count of bases not matched to a gene: 4. The CDR3 runs 15 residues. Germline V gene sequence: CDR1 SEHNR, CDR2 FQNEAQ (reference sequence). CDR3 DNA: TGTGCCAGCAGCTTAGGACAGGGCCCGTCCTACGAGCAGTACTTC. Encoded protein: CASSLGQGPSYEQYF. The variable domain in full, completed from reference TRBV7-9 and TRBJ2-7, reads DTGVSQNPRHKITKRGQNVTFRCDPISEHNRLYWYRQTLGQGPEFLTYFQNEAQLEKSRLLSDRFSAERPKGSFSTLEIQRTEQGDSAMYLCASSLGQGPSYEQYFGPGTRLTVT.

Only a few counts were recorded for this clonotype. This chain links TRBV9 with TRBJ2-7; 8 nucleotides agree with TRBD1. Germline trimming cut 3 bases from V and 2 bases from J; bases unmatched to any gene: 1. Germline CDR1 is SGDLS and CDR2 is YYNGEE. CDR3 length: 13 residues. The CDR3 DNA follows: TGTGCCAGCAGCGGACAGGGGACCTACGAGCAGTACTTC. Protein sequence: CASSGQGTYEQYF.

The gene calls are TRBV5-1 and TRBJ2-7, with D possibly matching TRBD2 (5 bases). Trimming removed 0 bases at V and 4 bases at J, with 11 bases between. Looked up from germline, CDR1 is SGHRS and CDR2 is YFSETQ. The CDR3 spans 14 residues. CDR3 amino acids: CASSLEPGLYEQYF. In DNA form, the CDR3 reads TGCGCCAGCAGCTTGGAACCGGGATTGTACGAGCAGTACTTC.

In this sample, this clonotype turned up a few times. The rearrangement joins TRBV5-1 to TRBJ2-7; D gene unclear. CDR1 and CDR2 from the germline V gene are SGHRS and YFSETQ. This CDR3 has 13 amino acids. Trimming removed 0 bases at V and 1 base at J, with 5 bases between. CDR3 amino acids: CASSLVQSYEQYF. CDR3 nucleotides: TGCGCCAGCAGCTTGGTACAGTCCTACGAGCAGTACTTC.

The chain uses TRBV6-5 and TRBJ2-1; TRBD2 agrees at 12 bases. In germline, CDR1 is MNHEY, CDR2 SVGAGI. The CDR3 sequence is 14 residues long. Trimming at V came to 2 bases and at J to 8 bases, leaving 1 base not matched to a gene. The CDR3 is CASSYLAGGDEQFF. The CDR3 coding sequence is TGTGCCAGCAGTTACCTAGCGGGAGGGGATGAGCAGTTCTTC.